This T cell receptor (beta chain) appears in the sequencing data of a study of vaccination and CD4 T cells after COVID-19. TCRdb independently ran MiXCR on the PCR reads; one entry per CDR3 protein. The sample carries fewer than 30,000 distinct CDR3 sequences, roughly 51% recorded once. Germline V gene data show CDR1 as SGDLS and CDR2 as YYNGEE. This CDR3 has 15 amino acids. V dropped 2 bases and J dropped 6 bases, with 15 bases sitting between them. The sequence was obtained from a human donor who had recovered from COVID-19. The input for sequencing was CD4+ T cells from blood, taken before SARS-CoV-2 vaccination. This sequence joins TRBV9 and TRBJ2-1, with D unclear. The CDR3 here is CASSVPGLWTNEQFF. DNA for the CDR3: TGTGCCAGCAGCGTCCCGGGCCTTTGGACCAATGAGCAGTTCTTC. Looking up the rest from reference TRBV9 and TRBJ2-1 gives the full variable domain: DSGVTQTPKHLITATGQRVTLRCSPRSGDLSVYWYQQSLDQGLQFLIQYYNGEERAKGNILERFSAQQFPDLHSELNLSSLELGDSALYFCASSVPGLWTNEQFFGPGTRLTVL.